This TCR beta chain was found in a study of Graves' ophthalmopathy and Graves' hyperthyroidism (dated by TCRdb to between 2017 and 2018). At the level of the whole study: Peripheral blood was collected before any treatment was given, at the time of initial diagnosis. An independent validation cohort comprised some 19 hyperthyroidism patients and around 16 patients who later progressed from hyperthyroidism to ophthalmopathy. In total, 135 blood samples were TCR-sequenced: roughly 45 ophthalmopathy, approximately 80 hyperthyroidism and some 17 hyperthyroidism-to-ophthalmopathy patients. In roughly 6 hyperthyroidism patients, T-cell repertoires of thyroid tissue and blood were compared. The study used signatures of the TCR beta repertoire to tell Graves' ophthalmopathy apart from Graves' hyperthyroidism and to predict which patients would progress to ophthalmopathy. To explore V-J signatures distinguishing ophthalmopathy from hyperthyroidism, a discovery set of approximately 100 patients (fewer than 45 ophthalmopathy, roughly 60 stable hyperthyroidism) was enrolled. Once sampling was done, hyperthyroidism patients were given methimazole at a starting dose of 30 mg daily, while ophthalmopathy patients were given high-dose intravenous methylprednisolone. Results the study describes overall, beyond this receptor: Among expanded thyroid clonotypes with frequency above 0.001, most also showed up in blood, which suggests that blood repertoires may reflect the thyroid immune response. No statistical method was used to set the sample size in advance, and the investigators knew which group each participant was assigned to. Ophthalmopathy was separated from stable hyperthyroidism by the 13-signature model with roughly 90% sensitivity and about 81% specificity in cross-validation and with 80%/75% in the test set. In validation, the model predicted ophthalmopathy progression with about 70% sensitivity and around 72% specificity; roughly 11 predicted patients were CT-confirmed with GO in a median of about 6.1 months.

This clonotype has just a few counts. There is no known antigen for this receptor. No much larger clonotype is one base removed from it; base qualities were not supplied. The germline V gene (reference sequence) sets CDR1 to LNHNV and CDR2 to YYDKDF. Compared with germline, V lacks 5 bases and J lacks 2 bases; bases without a gene match: 10. Its CDR3 holds 18 amino acids, cysteine through phenylalanine. Only the CDR3 region is kept as DNA, spanning 54 bases read in frame from base 1. For repertoire sequencing, TCR beta CDR3 regions were amplified from RNA transcripts. The first round of RT-PCR was done with HTBI primers and the Qiagen OneStep RT-PCR kit, and was followed by a second round of multiplex PCR, then size selection and purification. Libraries were sequenced paired-end with 100 bp reads on an Illumina HiSeq2000. Per the authors' processing: SOAPnuke was used to process the reads, throwing out any read that had adapters, had uncalled bases, had a mean Phred below 15, or lacked an exact constant-primer or identifier match. High-quality paired reads were merged with COPE v1.2.5. Each unique nucleotide sequence was treated as a clonotype, and MiTCR v1.1 was used to align the clonotypes to the IMGT TRB V, D and J references. Only V-J combinations with frequency above 0.0001 were analysed, covering over 99% of repertoires. For each V-J combination, a TCR clonal expansion and chaos score was defined as the ratio of F50 clonal expansion to chaos observed in the TCRdist matrix. Welch's t-statistics and random forest were used to reduce features to about a dozen V-J combinations, which were fed into a naive Bayes classifier. Thyroid-blood repertoire similarity was quantified with the Morisita-Horn index. Using fastp at Q25 and MiXCR, TCRdb reprocessed the public reads and kept productive beta chains. Rows merge per CDR3 protein into single entries with the most common DNA and genes. The V and J calls and clone size are TCRdb's, not the authors'. The sample table records fewer than 350,000 distinct CDR3 sequences; 15% to 20% of these occur just once. The ten largest clones take up over 9% of the sample.

Ophthalmopathy patients were characterized by moderately to severely active disease, a Clinical Activity Score of at least 3, a NOSPECS grade of at least 4, and a disease duration under 3 months. Patients were excluded if they had other autoimmune diseases, uncontrolled infections, pregnancy or lactation. Clinical symptoms, serum thyroxine, TRAb, thyroid ultrasound and orbital computed tomography were used for diagnosis. Using Ficoll-Paque density gradient centrifugation, PBMCs were isolated from 10 ml of fresh peripheral blood. Total RNA was extracted with Trizol reagent and quality-checked on an Agilent 2100 Bioanalyzer.

The sample was peripheral blood. The V and J segments used are TRBV15 and TRBJ2-2, and TRBD2 matches 11 of the central bases. This clonotype was sampled from an adult man with Graves' ophthalmopathy. Here the CDR3 is given as CATSGNRLAGGNTGELFF. Here is the DNA: TGTGCCACCAGCGGGAACAGGCTAGCGGGAGGCAACACCGGGGAGCTGTTTTTT.